This is a list of T cell receptor beta chains from one sample in a study of control samples from healthy donors and cancer patients. Only in-frame clones appear in the TCRdb table, and some are missing; sequencing was by immunoSEQ multiplex PCR. The repertoire holds about 100,000 clones, about 80% seen once, with approximately 7% in the top ten. Input material: blood. Every receptor here comes from a man aged 18 to 30 in good health. The CDR3 runs from the conserved cysteine through the conserved F or W. The D gene is left open where the match is weak. A clone size is listed for some rows: how often the clone was seen (once, few, many), or a class if it is expanded.

d_gene: TRBD2
abundance: few
j_gene: TRBJ2-2
v_gene: TRBV23-1
CDR3nt: TGCGCCAGCAGTCAATCCCTAGCGGGGGGGAACACCGGGGAGCTGTTTTTT
CDR3aa: CASSQSLAGGNTGELFF

d_gene: NA
abundance: NA
j_gene: TRBJ2-3
v_gene: TRBV2
CDR3nt: TGTGCCAGCAGTAACGGGGGACGGATTAGCACAGATACGCAGTATTTT
CDR3aa: CASSNGGRISTDTQYF

d_gene: NA
abundance: once
j_gene: TRBJ1-2
v_gene: TRBV19
CDR3nt: TGTGCCTCCCCGGGCAGGGCTAACTATGGCTACACCTTC
CDR3aa: CASPGRANYGYTF

d_gene: TRBD1
abundance: NA
j_gene: TRBJ1-6
v_gene: TRBV5-1
CDR3nt: TGCGCCAGCAGCTTGGCAACAGGGGCGACGAATTCACCCCTCCACTTT
CDR3aa: CASSLATGATNSPLHF

d_gene: TRBD1
abundance: NA
j_gene: TRBJ1-5
v_gene: TRBV2
CDR3nt: TGTGCCAGCAGTGGAACAGGGGGCGGCAATCAGCCCCAGCATTTT
CDR3aa: CASSGTGGGNQPQHF

d_gene: NA
abundance: many
j_gene: TRBJ1-2
v_gene: TRBV19
CDR3nt: TGTGCCAGTAGTATAGATCGGCAGGGTGGTGGCTACACCTTC
CDR3aa: CASSIDRQGGGYTF

d_gene: NA
abundance: once
j_gene: TRBJ1-2
v_gene: TRBV3-1/TRBV3-2
CDR3nt: TGTGCCAGCACTTTGGGGTACAGGTCCAACTATGGCTACACCTTC
CDR3aa: CASTLGYRSNYGYTF

d_gene: NA
abundance: NA
j_gene: TRBJ2-1
v_gene: TRBV28
CDR3nt: TGTGCCAGCAGCTCCACCGAGCGAATATCCTACAATGAGCAGTTCTTC
CDR3aa: CASSSTERISYNEQFF

d_gene: NA
abundance: NA
j_gene: TRBJ1-6
v_gene: TRBV19
CDR3nt: TGTGCCAGTAACCGCCAGGGGAATTCACCCCTCCACTTT
CDR3aa: CASNRQGNSPLHF

d_gene: TRBD1
abundance: NA
j_gene: TRBJ2-5
v_gene: TRBV6-6
CDR3nt: TGTGCCAGCAGTTACCCGAAGGGACAGAAAGAGACCCAGTACTTC
CDR3aa: CASSYPKGQKETQYF

d_gene: NA
abundance: NA
j_gene: TRBJ2-5
v_gene: TRBV7-9
CDR3nt: TGTGCCAGCAGCTTCCTCGCAAAAGAGACCCAGTACTTC
CDR3aa: CASSFLAKETQYF

d_gene: TRBD1
abundance: few
j_gene: TRBJ1-6
v_gene: TRBV18
CDR3nt: TGTGCCAGCTCCCCGACAGGGAACTCTTCACCCCTCCACTTT
CDR3aa: CASSPTGNSSPLHF

d_gene: NA
abundance: NA
j_gene: TRBJ1-2
v_gene: TRBV28
CDR3nt: TGTGCCAGCAGTTTAGCCGGGGCCCGAATCGGGGGCTACACCTTC
CDR3aa: CASSLAGARIGGYTF

d_gene: NA
abundance: NA
j_gene: TRBJ2-5
v_gene: TRBV5-6
CDR3nt: TGTGCCAGCAGCTTGTGGTACAGCCAAGAGACCCAGTACTTC
CDR3aa: CASSLWYSQETQYF

d_gene: NA
abundance: NA
j_gene: TRBJ2-1
v_gene: TRBV6-4
CDR3nt: TGTGCCAGCAGTGATCCCCCGGGGATCATTGAGCAGTTCTTC
CDR3aa: CASSDPPGIIEQFF

d_gene: NA
abundance: NA
j_gene: TRBJ1-6
v_gene: TRBV6-5
CDR3nt: TGTGCCAGCAGTTATGGGACGGAGAATTCACCCCTCCACTTT
CDR3aa: CASSYGTENSPLHF

d_gene: NA
abundance: NA
j_gene: TRBJ1-2
v_gene: TRBV30
CDR3nt: TGTGCCTGGAGTTGGGGGTCATCTTCCTATGGCTACACCTTC
CDR3aa: CAWSWGSSSYGYTF

d_gene: TRBD1
abundance: NA
j_gene: TRBJ2-1
v_gene: TRBV6-5
CDR3nt: TGTGCCAGCAGAAAGACAGGGATAACCTACAATGAGCAGTTCTTC
CDR3aa: CASRKTGITYNEQFF

d_gene: TRBD1
abundance: NA
j_gene: TRBJ2-1
v_gene: TRBV27
CDR3nt: TGTGCCAGCAGTAGGGACAGGGGGTACGACAATGAGCAGTTCTTC
CDR3aa: CASSRDRGYDNEQFF

d_gene: NA
abundance: NA
j_gene: TRBJ1-3
v_gene: TRBV24-1
CDR3nt: TGTGCCACACACGGCCGGGGGTACAAAGCTGGAAACACCATATATTTT
CDR3aa: CATHGRGYKAGNTIYF

d_gene: NA
abundance: few
j_gene: TRBJ1-1
v_gene: TRBV25-1
CDR3nt: TGTGCCAGTAGTGTCTTGAACACTGAAGCTTTCTTT
CDR3aa: CASSVLNTEAFF

d_gene: NA
abundance: NA
j_gene: TRBJ1-6
v_gene: TRBV28
CDR3nt: TGTGCCAGCAGTTTTATAGGTAATTCACCCCTCCACTTT
CDR3aa: CASSFIGNSPLHF

d_gene: TRBD1
abundance: NA
j_gene: TRBJ2-7
v_gene: TRBV5-8
CDR3nt: TGTGCCAGCAGCTGGAGACCGACAGGGAGCTCCTACGAGCAGTACTTC
CDR3aa: CASSWRPTGSSYEQYF

d_gene: NA
abundance: NA
j_gene: TRBJ2-5
v_gene: TRBV11-2
CDR3nt: TGTGCCAGCAGCTTAGGTACAGGGAAAGAGACCCAGTACTTC
CDR3aa: CASSLGTGKETQYF

d_gene: NA
abundance: many
j_gene: TRBJ1-5
v_gene: TRBV4-2
CDR3nt: TGTGCCAGCAGCCAAGAGGGAGAGGGAGGAAGCAATCAGCCCCAGCATTTT
CDR3aa: CASSQEGEGGSNQPQHF

d_gene: TRBD1
abundance: few
j_gene: TRBJ2-1
v_gene: TRBV14
CDR3nt: TGTGCCAGCAGCCAAGATGAGGCTGACAGGGAATACAATGAGCAGTTCTTC
CDR3aa: CASSQDEADREYNEQFF

d_gene: TRBD1
abundance: NA
j_gene: TRBJ2-2
v_gene: TRBV24-1
CDR3nt: TGTGCCACCAAGACAGGGACGAACACCGGGGAGCTGTTTTTT
CDR3aa: CATKTGTNTGELFF

d_gene: NA
abundance: few
j_gene: TRBJ2-3
v_gene: TRBV21-1
CDR3nt: TGTGCCAGCCTCGTGACGGGGGAGCAAGATACGCAGTATTTT
CDR3aa: CASLVTGEQDTQYF

d_gene: NA
abundance: NA
j_gene: TRBJ1-5
v_gene: TRBV28
CDR3nt: TGTGCCAGCAGTTTACAGGGAAGTCAGCCCCAGCATTTT
CDR3aa: CASSLQGSQPQHF

d_gene: TRBD1
abundance: NA
j_gene: TRBJ1-1
v_gene: TRBV7-2
CDR3nt: TGTGCCAGCAGCTCTCAAGGACAGGGTAACACTGAAGCTTTCTTT
CDR3aa: CASSSQGQGNTEAFF

d_gene: NA
abundance: NA
j_gene: TRBJ1-3
v_gene: TRBV29-1
CDR3nt: TGCAGCGTTGTGACAGGTGGAAACACCATATATTTT
CDR3aa: CSVVTGGNTIYF

d_gene: TRBD2
abundance: NA
j_gene: TRBJ2-1
v_gene: TRBV2
CDR3nt: TGTGCCAGCAGTGAAGACGGGGGGTACTACAATGAGCAGTTCTTC
CDR3aa: CASSEDGGYYNEQFF

d_gene: TRBD1
abundance: few
j_gene: TRBJ2-5
v_gene: TRBV19
CDR3nt: TGTGCCAGTAGTATTACAGGGGACCAAGAGACCCAGTACTTC
CDR3aa: CASSITGDQETQYF

d_gene: NA
abundance: NA
j_gene: TRBJ1-3
v_gene: TRBV3-1/TRBV3-2
CDR3nt: TGTGCCAGCAGCCAAGACCACAGGGATTTCAACACCATATATTTT
CDR3aa: CASSQDHRDFNTIYF

d_gene: NA
abundance: NA
j_gene: TRBJ1-2
v_gene: TRBV19
CDR3nt: TGTGCCAGTACCGATCAAAACGCGGGGCAGGGCTACACCTTC
CDR3aa: CASTDQNAGQGYTF

d_gene: NA
abundance: many
j_gene: TRBJ1-2
v_gene: TRBV11-2
CDR3nt: TGTGCCAGCAGCCGTCTACGGGACCAGGGGATCTATGGCTACACCTTC
CDR3aa: CASSRLRDQGIYGYTF

d_gene: TRBD1
abundance: NA
j_gene: TRBJ2-5
v_gene: TRBV7-2
CDR3nt: TGTGCCAGCAGCTTAGCTGGGGCTGGGACAGGGGTAAAGACCCAGTACTTC
CDR3aa: CASSLAGAGTGVKTQYF

d_gene: NA
abundance: NA
j_gene: TRBJ2-2
v_gene: TRBV7-2
CDR3nt: TGTGCCAGCAGCTTAGTCGGGGGCGCGAACACCGGGGAGCTGTTTTTT
CDR3aa: CASSLVGGANTGELFF

d_gene: TRBD2
abundance: NA
j_gene: TRBJ2-5
v_gene: TRBV7-2
CDR3nt: TGTGCCAGCAGACAAGCGGGGGGGCTTAAAGAGACCCAGTACTTC
CDR3aa: CASRQAGGLKETQYF

d_gene: TRBD2
abundance: NA
j_gene: TRBJ2-7
v_gene: TRBV11-2
CDR3nt: TGTGCCAGCAGCACTGAGCGGGGGGGCCGTTCCCACGAGCAGTACTTC
CDR3aa: CASSTERGGRSHEQYF